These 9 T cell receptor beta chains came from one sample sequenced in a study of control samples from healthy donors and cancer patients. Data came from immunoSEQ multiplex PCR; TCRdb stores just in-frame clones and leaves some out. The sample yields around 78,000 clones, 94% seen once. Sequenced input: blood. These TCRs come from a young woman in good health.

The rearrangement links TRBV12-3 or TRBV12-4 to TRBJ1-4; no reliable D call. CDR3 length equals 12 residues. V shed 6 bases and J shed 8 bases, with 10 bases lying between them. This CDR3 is CASSQEREKLFF. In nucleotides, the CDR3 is TGTGCCAGCAGCCAGGAAAGGGAAAAACTGTTTTTT.

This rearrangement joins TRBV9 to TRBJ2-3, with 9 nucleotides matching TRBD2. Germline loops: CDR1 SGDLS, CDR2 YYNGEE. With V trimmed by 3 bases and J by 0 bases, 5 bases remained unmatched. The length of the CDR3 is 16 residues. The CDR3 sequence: CASSAKTSGSTDTQYF. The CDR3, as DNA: TGTGCCAGCAGCGCAAAGACTAGCGGAAGCACAGATACGCAGTATTTT.

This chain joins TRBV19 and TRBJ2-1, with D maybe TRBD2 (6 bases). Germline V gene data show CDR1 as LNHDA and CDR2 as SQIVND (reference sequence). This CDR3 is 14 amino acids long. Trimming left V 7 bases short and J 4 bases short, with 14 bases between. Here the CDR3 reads CASIASEGYNEQFF. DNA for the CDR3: TGTGCCAGTATTGCTAGCGAGGGTTACAATGAGCAGTTCTTC.

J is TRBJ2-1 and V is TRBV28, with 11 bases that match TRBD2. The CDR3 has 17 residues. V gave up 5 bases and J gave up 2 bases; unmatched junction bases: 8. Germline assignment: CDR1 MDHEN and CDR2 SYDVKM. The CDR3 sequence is CASSIISGRATYNEQFF. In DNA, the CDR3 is TGTGCCAGCAGTATAATTAGCGGGAGGGCCACCTACAATGAGCAGTTCTTC.

The CDR3 reads CASSKGDLRDTEAFF. As DNA, the CDR3 is TGTGCCAGCAGCAAAGGGGACCTACGAGACACTGAAGCTTTCTTT. This chain joins TRBV7-2 and TRBJ1-1, with D possibly TRBD1 on 5 matching bases. The CDR3 is made up of 15 amino acids. The V and J ends lost 5 bases and 3 bases respectively, with 16 bases between them. Per the germline V gene, CDR1 is SGHTA and CDR2 is FQGNSA.

CDR3 in amino acids: CSVVLGDQYGYTF. CDR3 in DNA: TGCAGCGTTGTCTTGGGGGATCAGTATGGCTACACCTTC. V usage is TRBV29-1 and J usage is TRBJ1-2; D might be TRBD1 (5 bases). The germline V gene has CDR1 SQVTM and CDR2 ANQGSEA. V shed 4 bases and J shed 5 bases, with 14 bases lying between them. The CDR3 consists of 13 residues.

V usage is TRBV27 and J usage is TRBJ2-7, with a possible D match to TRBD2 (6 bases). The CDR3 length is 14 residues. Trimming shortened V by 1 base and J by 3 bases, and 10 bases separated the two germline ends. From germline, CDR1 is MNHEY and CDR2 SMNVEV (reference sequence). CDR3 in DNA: TGTGCCAGCAGTTTATTTGCGGGAATCTACGAGCAGTACTTC. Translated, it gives CASSLFAGIYEQYF.

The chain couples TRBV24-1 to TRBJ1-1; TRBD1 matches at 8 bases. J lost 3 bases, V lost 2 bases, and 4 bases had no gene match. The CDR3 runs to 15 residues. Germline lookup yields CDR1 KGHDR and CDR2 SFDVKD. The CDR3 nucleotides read TGTGCCACCAGTGATTCGCGACAGGGGCACACTGAAGCTTTCTTT. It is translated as CATSDSRQGHTEAFF.

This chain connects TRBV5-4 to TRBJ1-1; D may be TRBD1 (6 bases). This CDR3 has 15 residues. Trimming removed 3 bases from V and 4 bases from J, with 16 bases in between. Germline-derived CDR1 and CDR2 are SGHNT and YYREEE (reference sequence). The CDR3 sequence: CASSYVGGQITEAFF. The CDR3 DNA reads TGTGCCAGCAGCTACGTGGGGGGGCAAATCACTGAAGCTTTCTTT. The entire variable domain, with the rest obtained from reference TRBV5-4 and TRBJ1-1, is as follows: ETGVTQSPTHLIKTRGQQVTLRCSSQSGHNTVSWYQQALGQGPQFIFQYYREEENGRGNFPPRFSGLQFPNYSSELNVNALELDDSALYLCASSYVGGQITEAFFGQGTRLTVV.